Shown below are 27 T cell receptor beta chains from a single sample sequenced in a study of T cells in Graves' hyperthyroidism and ophthalmopathy. Regions amplified from RNA transcripts were the TCR beta CDR3 regions. Using the HTBI primer set, a first-round RT-PCR was run on the TCR CDR3. MiXCR, applied by TCRdb to the multiplex PCR reads, yields one record per CDR3 protein. The data contain 800,000 or so distinct CDR3 sequences, roughly 40% of them seen just once; the ten biggest clones take up 7.5% to 9.5%. Source material: blood. These receptors all come from a man younger than 30 with Graves' hyperthyroidism.

This clonotype has more than one count but fewer than ten. The chain employs TRBV5-6 and TRBJ1-5; 7 bases align to TRBD1. The CDR3 is 14 amino acids. J lost 4 bases, V lost 4 bases, and 5 bases had no gene match. Germline V gene sequence: CDR1 SGHDT, CDR2 YYEEEE. The CDR3 loop is CASSRGTANQPQHF. As DNA, the CDR3 is TGTGCCAGCAGCCGGGGGACAGCGAATCAGCCCCAGCATTTT.

Remarks on this clonotype: Being one base from a much bigger clone, this may be a read error. The V call is TRBV12-3 or TRBV12-4, the J call TRBJ1-1; TRBD1 matches 8 bases. V shed 6 bases, J shed 4 bases, and the junction held 7 bases outside the gene matches. CDR3 length: 14 residues. CDR3 amino acids: CASRPTGATTEAFF. The CDR3 region has the DNA TGTGCCAGCAGACCGACAGGGGCGACCACTGAAGCTTTCTTT.

On this clonotype itself: The final CDR3 position lacks the conserved phenylalanine or tryptophan, pointing to a likely read error. No DNA is shown, since the ends of the CDR3 on it are uncertain; the CDR3 is the one TCRdb lists. This rearrangement joins TRBV2 to TRBJ1-6. The V gene's germline CDR1 is SNHLY and CDR2 FYNNEI. The CDR3 sequence runs 8 residues, both termini included. The CDR3 protein is CASSGRLA.

The genes are TRBV5-1 and TRBJ2-2; 9 bases align to TRBD2. The germline gives CDR1 SGHRS, CDR2 YFSETQ. The CDR3 sequence is 16 residues long. V shed 1 base and J 5 bases; nucleotides not matched to a gene: 6. This CDR3 is CASSLSLAGSTGELFF. The CDR3 coding sequence is TGCGCCAGCAGCTTGAGTCTAGCGGGATCGACCGGGGAGCTGTTTTTT.

V gene TRBV20-1 combines with J gene TRBJ1-5; 9 bases align to TRBD1. After removal of 5 bases from V and 4 bases from J, the junction contained 12 bases not matched to a gene. The CDR3 sequence is 16 residues long. Germline CDR1 is DFQATT and CDR2 is SNEGSKA (reference sequence). CDR3 sequence reads: CSARVPGQGRNQPQHF. CDR3 sequence (DNA): TGCAGTGCTCGCGTCCCGGGACAGGGACGAAATCAGCCCCAGCATTTT.

This clonotype was seen more than once but under ten times. The rearrangement uses TRBV6-6 and TRBJ1-5; 7 positions match TRBD1. Germline V CDR1 and CDR2: MNHNY, SVGAGI (reference sequence). Losses at the gene ends were 4 bases for V and 7 bases for J; bases not matched to a gene: 7. This CDR3 is 14 amino acids long. The CDR3, as DNA: TGTGCCAGCAGTTCAGGGACAGTCGAACAGCCCCAGCATTTT. Its translation: CASSSGTVEQPQHF.

The chain has TRBV7-3 and TRBJ2-2; D unresolved. Germline CDR1 reads SGHTA; CDR2 reads FQGTGA. CDR3 size: 12 residues. V lost 5 bases and J lost 6, with 7 bases in between. CDR3 residues: CASSPSPGELFF. As DNA, the CDR3 is TGTGCCAGCAGCCCGAGCCCCGGGGAGCTGTTTTTT.

V gene TRBV4-1 combines with J gene TRBJ2-7; D call uncertain. V lost 3 bases to trimming and J lost 1 base, with 10 bases between them. Germline lookup yields CDR1 MGHRA and CDR2 YSYEKL. The CDR3 has 14 residues. The CDR3, as DNA: TGCGCCAGCAGCCAGGTCGACCCTTCCTACGAGCAGTACTTC. It specifies CASSQVDPSYEQYF.

The chain joins TRBV4-1 to TRBJ2-7; D may be TRBD1 (6 bases). CDR1 is MGHRA, CDR2 YSYEKL, per germline. The CDR3 runs 14 residues. Trimming cost V 4 bases and J 0 bases, with 10 bases left between them. The CDR3 DNA reads as TGCGCCAGCAGCCCGACGGACAGCTCCTACGAGCAGTACTTC. Encoded protein: CASSPTDSSYEQYF.

The chain carries TRBV19 and TRBJ1-4, with TRBD1 identical over 8 bases. J was trimmed by 12 bases and V by 3 bases; bases with no gene match: 15. The germline V gene has CDR1 LNHDA and CDR2 SQIVND (reference sequence). The CDR3 extends over 16 amino acids. The CDR3: CASSMPGQASGRELFF. The CDR3 coding sequence is TGTGCCAGTAGTATGCCGGGACAGGCCTCGGGTAGAGAACTGTTTTTT.

This clonotype was detected a few times. This chain joins TRBV7-8 and TRBJ1-6; D gene uncertain. Germline lookup yields CDR1 SGHVS and CDR2 FQNEAQ. This CDR3 has 14 amino acids. V was cut by 6 bases and J by 12 bases, with 18 bases left in between. The DNA of the CDR3 is TGTGCCAGCAGTCCCGGGCCCCTATTCGTACCCCTCCACTTT. Protein sequence: CASSPGPLFVPLHF. The full variable domain, its missing parts supplied by reference TRBV7-8 and TRBJ1-6, is GAGVSQSPRYKVAKRGQDVALRCDPISGHVSLFWYQQALGQGPEFLTYFQNEAQLDKSGLPSDRFFAERPEGSVSTLKIQRTQQEDSAVYLCASSPGPLFVPLHFGNGTRLTVT.

The chain has TRBV19 and TRBJ1-5, with D possibly TRBD1 on 5 matching bases. V lost 7 bases and J 7 bases, leaving 20 bases between the germline ends. The CDR3 consists of 15 residues. Germline lookup yields CDR1 LNHDA and CDR2 SQIVND (reference sequence). CDR3 DNA: TGTGCCAGTACTCCGGGCGGCAGGGTGGGGCAGCCCCAGCATTTT. Its translation is CASTPGGRVGQPQHF.

This clonotype came up many times. The chain is built from TRBV7-3 and TRBJ1-6; D is uncertain. This CDR3 is 13 amino acids long. Deletions cut 0 bases from V and 11 bases from J, with 8 bases between. Germline V CDR1 and CDR2: SGHTA, FQGTGA. The CDR3 loop is CASSLTDQAPLHF. CDR3 in DNA: TGTGCCAGCAGCTTAACGGACCAGGCACCCCTCCACTTT.

This clonotype was seen a handful of times. The chain carries TRBV7-2 and TRBJ1-2; no definite D call. CDR1 is SGHTA and CDR2 is FQGNSA in the germline V gene. The CDR3 contains 12 residues. V gave up 4 bases and J gave up 8 bases, with 11 bases separating them. Written as DNA, the CDR3 is TGTGCCAGCAGCTCAGTCGCGGGAGGCTACACCTTC. It translates to CASSSVAGGYTF. The full variable domain, rest sourced from reference TRBV7-2 and TRBJ1-2, is GAGVSQSPSNKVTEKGKDVELRCDPISGHTALYWYRQSLGQGLEFLIYFQGNSAPDKSGLPSDRFSAERTGGSVSTLTIQRTQQEDSAVYLCASSSVAGGYTFGSGTRLTVV.

This clonotype appeared many times. The CDR3 loop is CASTLWGETQYF. The CDR3 DNA follows: TGTGCCAGCACGCTCTGGGGGGAGACCCAGTACTTC. The chain recombines TRBV5-6 with TRBJ2-5, with D tentatively TRBD1 or TRBD2 (5 bases each). The CDR3 loop spans 12 amino acids. Germline V gene lookup returns CDR1 SGHDT and CDR2 YYEEEE. V gave up 6 bases and J gave up 5 bases, with 11 bases separating them.

This clonotype came up many times. The rearrangement joins TRBV2 to TRBJ1-5; D gene unclear. The CDR3 sequence is 13 residues long. Germline V lookup: CDR1 SNHLY, CDR2 FYNNEI. Trimming stripped 8 bases from V and 5 bases from J, with 13 bases between. The chain's CDR3 is CASSEGTDQPQHF. The CDR3, as DNA: TGTGCCAGCTCCGAGGGAACGGATCAGCCCCAGCATTTT.

The CDR3 loop is CSASPLPSTDTQYF. CDR3 DNA: TGCAGTGCTAGCCCTCTACCTTCCACAGATACGCAGTATTTT. This chain uses TRBV20-1 with TRBJ2-3, with D unclear. CDR1 DFQATT and CDR2 SNEGSKA come from the germline V gene (reference sequence). CDR3 length equals 14 residues. V lost 3 bases and J lost 2, with 12 bases in between.

The chain carries TRBV7-9 and TRBJ2-7, with D unresolved. The V and J ends lost 5 bases and 2 bases respectively, with 25 bases between them. The length of the CDR3 is 18 residues. CDR1 and CDR2 (germline): SEHNR, FQNEAQ (reference sequence). The CDR3 DNA sequence: TGTGCCAGCAGCCAAGGCCACCCCCGGTCGACTGGCACCTACGAGCAGTACTTC. It codes for CASSQGHPRSTGTYEQYF.

The chain is built from TRBV12-3 or TRBV12-4 and TRBJ1-2, with 9 bases matching TRBD1. V trimming: 5 bases; J trimming: 4 bases; junction bases outside the gene matches: 8. The CDR3 has 15 residues. CDR3 nucleotide sequence: TGTGCCAGCAGTCTCAAGACAGGGGGGGCCTATGGCTACACCTTC. Translating gives CASSLKTGGAYGYTF.

The CDR3 loop reads CASTPVVGGWKQYF. The CDR3 DNA follows: TGTGCCAGCACTCCAGTTGTGGGGGGTTGGAAGCAGTACTTC. J is TRBJ2-7 and V is TRBV10-3; a weak D match, TRBD2 (6 bases). The V gene's germline CDR1 is ENHRY and CDR2 SYGVKD. This CDR3 region has 14 residues. Deletions cut 10 bases from V and 8 bases from J, with 24 bases between.

V usage is TRBV7-2 and J usage is TRBJ1-6, with 9 bases matching TRBD1. The CDR3 is made up of 14 amino acids. V dropped 4 bases and J dropped 10; count of bases not matched to a gene: 5. CDR1 and CDR2 from the germline V gene are SGHTA and FQGNSA. This CDR3 reads CASSYTGGGSPLHF. CDR3 sequence (DNA): TGTGCCAGCAGCTATACAGGGGGCGGCTCACCCCTCCACTTT.

Ten or more counts support this clonotype. The chain uses TRBV25-1 and TRBJ1-1; no firm D call. The germline CDR1 and CDR2 sequences are MGHDK and SYGVNS. This CDR3 has 14 amino acids. V was clipped by 3 bases and J by 3 bases, with 11 bases between them. CDR3 in DNA: TGTGCCAGCAGTGATCCGACCCCGGACACTGAAGCTTTCTTT. It specifies CASSDPTPDTEAFF.

This clonotype was counted at least ten times. The V and J genes are TRBV29-1 and TRBJ1-2; D not resolved. Germline V gene data show CDR1 as SQVTM and CDR2 as ANQGSEA. CDR3 length equals 15 residues. The ends were cut back, 6 bases at V and 4 bases at J, with 21 bases in the middle. In DNA form, the CDR3 reads TGCAGCGTCACTCAGACGGCCCTTAACTTCTATGGCTACACCTTC. This codes for CSVTQTALNFYGYTF.

This clonotype occurred a few times. V and J are TRBV6-1 and TRBJ1-1; tentatively, D is TRBD1 (5 bases). Between the trimmed V and J ends, which lost 8 bases and 4 bases, there was a span of 17 bases. The CDR3 is made up of 14 amino acids. The germline V gene encodes CDR1 MNHNS and CDR2 SASEGT. CDR3 amino acids: CASARGTAGTEAFF. The DNA for the CDR3 is TGTGCCAGCGCCCGAGGGACCGCGGGCACTGAAGCTTTCTTT.

This clonotype was counted many times. This chain links TRBV19 with TRBJ2-2; no reliable D call. This CDR3 has 13 residues. V was pared by 3 bases and J by 4 bases, with 6 bases between. The germline CDR1 and CDR2 sequences are LNHDA and SQIVND (reference sequence). CDR3 bases: TGTGCCAGTAGTATTCGTCGCACCGGGGAGCTGTTTTTT. Translated: CASSIRRTGELFF.

The chain combines TRBV20-1 with TRBJ1-4; 8 bases match TRBD1. Trimming took 6 bases from V and 7 from J; bases not matched to a gene: 10. Germline V gives CDR1 DFQATT, CDR2 SNEGSKA (reference sequence). This CDR3 has 14 amino acids. The CDR3 spells CSAETGAESEKLFF. The CDR3 DNA sequence: TGCAGTGCGGAGACAGGGGCAGAGAGTGAAAAACTGTTTTTT.

V usage is TRBV29-1 and J usage is TRBJ1-1, with no clear D. Germline V gives CDR1 SQVTM, CDR2 ANQGSEA. V was pared by 3 bases and J by 5 bases, with 13 bases between. The CDR3 is made up of 13 amino acids. Here the CDR3 DNA reads TGCAGCGTTGAGGTTGGGGAGAGGACTGAAGCTTTCTTT. Translation gives CSVEVGERTEAFF.